These T cell receptor beta chains were read from a single sample in a study of cytomegalovirus exposure and HLA in healthy donors. Clones were sequenced by immunoSEQ multiplex PCR, and TCRdb holds only the in-frame ones, with some missing. The table lists about 150,000 clones, approximately 10% of them singletons. Sequencing was carried out using PBMCs. The receptor set was obtained from a woman aged 40-49 years in good health and CMV-seropositive. CDR3s include the opening cysteine and the closing phenylalanine or tryptophan. The D gene is left open where the match is weak. Some rows mark clone size as missing; the rest say once, few, many or name a class of expanded clone.

d_call: TRBD1
j_call: TRBJ2-1
clone_size: few
v_call: TRBV7-6
cdr3_aa: CASNRGGYNEQFF
cdr3_nt: TGTGCCAGCAACAGGGGCGGGTACAATGAGCAGTTCTTC

d_call: TRBD1
j_call: TRBJ1-4
clone_size: .
v_call: TRBV14
cdr3_aa: CASSLSQGGEKLFF
cdr3_nt: TGTGCCAGCAGCCTGAGTCAGGGGGGTGAAAAACTGTTTTTT

d_call: TRBD1
j_call: TRBJ1-2
clone_size: .
v_call: TRBV7-2
cdr3_aa: CASGSAGGGLRGYTF
cdr3_nt: TGTGCCAGCGGCTCAGCAGGGGGTGGATTAAGGGGCTACACCTTC

d_call: .
j_call: TRBJ2-1
clone_size: few
v_call: TRBV2
cdr3_aa: CASSRDSISYNEQFF
cdr3_nt: TGTGCCAGCAGCAGGGACTCTATATCGTACAATGAGCAGTTCTTC

d_call: TRBD1
j_call: TRBJ2-2
clone_size: few
v_call: TRBV29-1
cdr3_aa: CSVGGRTNTGELFF
cdr3_nt: TGCAGCGTAGGGGGCAGAACCAACACCGGGGAGCTGTTTTTT

d_call: .
j_call: TRBJ2-4
clone_size: .
v_call: TRBV10-3
cdr3_aa: CATYSLAKNIQYF
cdr3_nt: TGTGCCACCTACAGCCTAGCCAAAAACATTCAGTACTTC

d_call: TRBD1
j_call: TRBJ2-2
clone_size: few
v_call: TRBV9
cdr3_aa: CASSLTGVGLGELFF
cdr3_nt: TGTGCCAGCAGCCTGACAGGGGTTGGGTTGGGGGAGCTGTTTTTT

d_call: .
j_call: TRBJ2-5
clone_size: medium-sized
v_call: TRBV10-2
cdr3_aa: CASSDTVQETQYF
cdr3_nt: TGCGCCAGCAGTGATACAGTCCAAGAGACCCAGTACTTC

d_call: TRBD1
j_call: TRBJ2-3
clone_size: .
v_call: TRBV4-3
cdr3_aa: CASSQQGATDTQYF
cdr3_nt: TGCGCCAGCAGTCAACAGGGGGCCACAGATACGCAGTATTTT

d_call: TRBD1
j_call: TRBJ1-1
clone_size: many
v_call: TRBV5-4
cdr3_aa: CASSLVGQLNTEAFF
cdr3_nt: TGTGCCAGCAGCTTGGTGGGACAGCTGAACACTGAAGCTTTCTTT